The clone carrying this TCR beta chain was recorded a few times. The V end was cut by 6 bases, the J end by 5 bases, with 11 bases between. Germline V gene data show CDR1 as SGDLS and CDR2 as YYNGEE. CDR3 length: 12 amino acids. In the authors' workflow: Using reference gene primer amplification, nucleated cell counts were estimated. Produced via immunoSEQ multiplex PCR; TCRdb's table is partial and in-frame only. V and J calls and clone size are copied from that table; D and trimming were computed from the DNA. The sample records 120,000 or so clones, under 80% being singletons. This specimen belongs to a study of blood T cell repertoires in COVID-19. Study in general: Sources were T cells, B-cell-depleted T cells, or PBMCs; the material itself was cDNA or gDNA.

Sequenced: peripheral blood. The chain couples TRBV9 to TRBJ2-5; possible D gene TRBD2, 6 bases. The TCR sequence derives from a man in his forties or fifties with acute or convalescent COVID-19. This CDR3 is CASIFGGETQYF. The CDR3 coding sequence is TGTGCCAGCATCTTTGGGGGGGAGACCCAGTACTTC.